What follows describes a single T cell receptor (beta chain). This sample stems from a study of shared clonotypes between healthy human individuals. V dropped 4 bases and J dropped 6; count of bases not matched to a gene: 17. Germline V gene data show CDR1 as SGHNT and CDR2 as YYREEE (reference sequence). This CDR3 region has 17 residues. Repertoires were generated with immunoSEQ multiplex PCR, while TCRdb's copy carries only in-frame clones and drops some. The sample carries some 2.1 million clones, approximately 95% recorded once. The rearrangement joins TRBV5-4 to TRBJ2-3; 7 nucleotides line up with TRBD2. This receptor was identified in a man between 18 and 29 years old in good health. The sequenced material came from naive CD4+ T cells sorted from blood. Subset reported: CD45RA+ positively selected. The chain's CDR3 is CASSPTPTAGRSDTQYF. CDR3 nucleotides: TGTGCCAGCAGCCCCACCCCTACAGCGGGGAGGTCTGATACGCAGTATTTT.